This T cell receptor beta chain was documented in a study of beta chain features in type 1 diabetes. Overall study findings and caveats: Compared with healthy donors, patients appeared to share more similar naive, central memory and regulatory TCRB repertoires. The study found moderately but significantly shorter TCRB CDR3s in all four CD4+ subsets of Type 1 diabetes patients.

Isolated RNA was reverse transcribed in full, so expressed TCRB transcripts were sequenced. The repertoire was sequenced with immunoSEQ multiplex PCR; TCRdb's copy has only in-frame clones and lacks some. The table records hundreds of thousands of clones, under 15% of them present only once. This clone was seen a handful of times. Its antigen is unknown. The CDR3 is 15 residues long. V lost 2 bases to trimming and J lost 0 bases; unmatched junction nucleotides: 1. Germline V lookup: CDR1 MNHNY, CDR2 SVGAGI (reference sequence). The clonotype was recovered from a man between 18 and 35 years old with type 1 diabetes. Sequenced sample: naive CD4+ T cells from blood. The genes are TRBV6-6 and TRBJ2-3; 8 nucleotides match TRBD1. The CDR3 here is CASSYRQGSTDTQYF. The CDR3 coding sequence is TGTGCCAGCAGTTACCGACAGGGGAGCACAGATACGCAGTATTTT.